The entry below gives a single T cell receptor (beta chain) sequence along with its context. Libraries were prepared by immunoSEQ multiplex PCR; TCRdb keeps only in-frame clonotypes and omits some of them. Of about 18,000 clones in the sample, 35% to 45% were seen once. The data belong to a study of graft-versus-host responses after intestinal transplantation. Study-wide background: Isolated intestinal, liver-intestinal, or multivisceral transplants were what recipients had.

Overall study results and limits: Early post-transplant falls in HvG clones accompanied the peak levels of circulating GvH clones.

Germline CDR1 SGHNT, CDR2 YENEEA. CDR3 length: 13 amino acids. The junction had 5 bases not matched to a gene; V was cut back by 6 bases and J by 4 bases. The researchers put some 200,000 CFSE-labeled responder cells into plates with some 200,000 irradiated, violet-dye-labeled stimulator cells. The receptor was derived from a human patient who received an intestinal transplant. The sample consisted of alloreactive CD4+ T cells from a mixed lymphocyte reaction culture, taken before intestinal transplant. Subset meaning: CFSE-low proliferating T cells sorted from roughly six-day pre-transplant mixed lymphocyte reaction (GvH or HvG direction). The V and J genes are TRBV11-3 and TRBJ1-2, with 7 positions matching TRBD1. DNA for the CDR3: TGTGCCAGCAGTCATACAGGGGTCTATGGCTACACCTTC. Protein: CASSHTGVYGYTF.